Reported below is one T cell receptor beta chain. Assay: immunoSEQ multiplex PCR; the TCRdb copy retains only in-frame clones and omits some. Found here are tens of thousands of clones, about 92% of them singletons; the top ten hold approximately 2%. V was trimmed by 0 bases and J by 5 bases, leaving 17 bases between them. The CDR3 runs to 16 residues. CDR1 and CDR2 from the germline V gene are SGHAT and FQNNGV. These data are taken from a study of blood T cell repertoires in COVID-19. The chain is built from TRBV11-2 and TRBJ2-7; tentative D call: TRBD2 (5 bases). This sequence was found in a man aged 50 to 60 with acute or convalescent COVID-19. The sample was peripheral blood. The CDR3 coding sequence is TGTGCCAGCAGCTTAGAAGGAGGTCTACTGGGCCACGAGCAGTACTTC. Translated, it gives CASSLEGGLLGHEQYF.